Following are 3 T cell receptor beta chains from one sample sequenced in a study of TIL therapy for anti-PD-1-resistant metastatic lung cancer. The libraries were made with immunoSEQ v3. Sequencing used immunoSEQ multiplex PCR; TCRdb keeps in-frame clones, though not all of them. The sample includes 45,000 to 75,000 clones, around 87% seen only once; the top ten take 2.5% to 3%. Time point noted: pre-treatment sample, taken before nivolumab and TIL therapy. The sequencing used blood, collected at baseline. Receptor source: a person aged 25 to 80 with non-small cell lung cancer.

The chain joins TRBV4-1 to TRBJ1-5; D is perhaps TRBD1 (5 bases). Between the trimmed V and J ends, which lost 0 bases and 7 bases, there was a span of 13 bases. This CDR3 region has 15 residues. Germline V gene lookup returns CDR1 MGHRA and CDR2 YSYEKL. The CDR3 region is CASSQDWGPGQPQHF. The CDR3 region has the DNA TGCGCCAGCAGCCAAGATTGGGGCCCAGGGCAGCCCCAGCATTTT.

The chain employs TRBV27 and TRBJ1-6; 7 bases fit TRBD1. This CDR3 is 15 amino acids long. Germline assignment: CDR1 MNHEY and CDR2 SMNVEV (reference sequence). V lost 6 bases, J lost 6 bases, and 8 bases stayed unmatched. The CDR3 loop is CASSLGGDSNSPLHF. As DNA, the CDR3 is TGTGCCAGCAGCCTGGGGGGGGACAGTAATTCACCCCTCCACTTT.

This clone was picked up one time. CDR3 amino acids: CAIRAGDGYEQYF. The CDR3 region has the DNA TGTGCCATCAGGGCGGGAGACGGTTACGAGCAGTACTTC. The gene calls are TRBV10-3 and TRBJ2-7; 7 bases are shared with TRBD2. Looked up from germline, CDR1 is ENHRY and CDR2 is SYGVKD. Unmatched junction bases numbered 6, after V lost 6 bases and J lost 4 bases. The CDR3 contains 13 residues.